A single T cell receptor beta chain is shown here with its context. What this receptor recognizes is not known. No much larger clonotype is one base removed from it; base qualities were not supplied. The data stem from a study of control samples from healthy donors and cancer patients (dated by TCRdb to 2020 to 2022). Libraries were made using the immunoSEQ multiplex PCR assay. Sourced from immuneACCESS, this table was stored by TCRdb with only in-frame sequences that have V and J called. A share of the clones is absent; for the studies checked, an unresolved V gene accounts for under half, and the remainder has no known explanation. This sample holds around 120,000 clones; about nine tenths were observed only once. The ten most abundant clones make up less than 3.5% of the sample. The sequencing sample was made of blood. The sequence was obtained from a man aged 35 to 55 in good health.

The DNA sequence reads TGTGCCAGCAGCTGGCCGGGGGGCTCTGATTGGTACTTC. This gives the protein CASSWPGGSDWYF. Rearrangement joined TRBV7-2 to TRBJ2-7; D gene: possibly TRBD2, on 7 matching bases. Between the V and J ends, shortened by 4 bases and 12 bases respectively, the junction contains 19 bases. The CDR3 starts with the cysteine, ends with the phenylalanine, and has 13 residues. The DNA shown is the 39-base CDR3, in frame from base 1. From a lookup of the germline V gene, CDR1 and CDR2 are SGHTA and FQGNSA.